Below, one TCR beta chain is given with its context. Authors' analysis steps: Amplification of reference gene primers provided the estimated nucleated cell counts. Some clones are missing from TCRdb's copy, which holds only in-frame ones; the method was immunoSEQ multiplex PCR. V, J and clone size were drawn from that table, and D and trimming were deduced from the DNA. The sample yields roughly 410,000 clones, more than 80% seen once. The source of the sample is a study of blood T cell repertoires in COVID-19. In the study overall: The study drew acute and convalescent COVID-19 samples from the United States, Italy and Spain. PBMCs, B-cell-depleted T cells, or T cells were the source of the cDNA or gDNA that made up the material.

This receptor was taken from a man between 40 and 49 years old with acute or convalescent COVID-19. Sequencing was done on a sample of peripheral blood.

CDR3 nucleotides: TGCGCCAGCAGTGAGTCGTCAGGGGGCAACACAGATACGCAGTATTTT. Residues: CASSESSGGNTDTQYF. The chain joins TRBV10-1 to TRBJ2-3; 8 nucleotides line up with TRBD1. The CDR3 length is 16 residues. Per germline, CDR1 WNHNN and CDR2 SYGVQD (reference sequence). V was pared by 0 bases and J by 2 bases, with 4 bases of the junction left unmatched.